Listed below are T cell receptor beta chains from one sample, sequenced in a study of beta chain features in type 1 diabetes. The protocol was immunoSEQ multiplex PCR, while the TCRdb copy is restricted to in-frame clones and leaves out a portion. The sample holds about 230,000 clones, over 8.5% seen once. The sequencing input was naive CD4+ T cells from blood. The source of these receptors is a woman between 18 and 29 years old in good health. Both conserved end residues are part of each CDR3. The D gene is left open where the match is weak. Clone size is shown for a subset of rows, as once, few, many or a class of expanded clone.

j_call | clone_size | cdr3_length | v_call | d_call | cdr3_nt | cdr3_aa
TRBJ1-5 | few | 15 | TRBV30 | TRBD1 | TGTGCCTGGAGTCGAGGACAGGGGAAAAGTCAGCCCCAGCATTTT | CAWSRGQGKSQPQHF
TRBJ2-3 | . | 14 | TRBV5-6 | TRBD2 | TGTGCCAGCAGCTTAGCGGGGCGCACAGATACGCAGTATTTT | CASSLAGRTDTQYF
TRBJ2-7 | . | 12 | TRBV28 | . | TGTGCCAGCAGTTCGGACAGCTACGAGCAGTACTTC | CASSSDSYEQYF
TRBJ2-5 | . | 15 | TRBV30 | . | TGTGCCTGGAGTCCCGGGGTCCCTGGCCAAGAGACCCAGTACTTC | CAWSPGVPGQETQYF
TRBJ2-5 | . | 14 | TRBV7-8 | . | TGTGCCAGCAGCTACGGACCTGGGGGGGAGACCCAGTACTTC | CASSYGPGGETQYF
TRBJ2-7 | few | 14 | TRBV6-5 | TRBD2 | TGTGCCAGCAGTCCTCTAGCGGGAGTATTCGAGCAGTACTTC | CASSPLAGVFEQYF
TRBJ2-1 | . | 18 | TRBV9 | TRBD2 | TGTGCCAGCAGCGTAGCCCCCGCGGGGGGGCCAGGGGACAATGAGCAGTTCTTC | CASSVAPAGGPGDNEQFF
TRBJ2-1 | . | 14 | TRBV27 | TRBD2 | TGTGCCAGCAGTTTACTAGCGGGAGTTAGTGAGCAGTTCTTC | CASSLLAGVSEQFF
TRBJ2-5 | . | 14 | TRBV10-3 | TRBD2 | TGTGCCATCAGCAGACTAGCATCCCAAGAGACCCAGTACTTC | CAISRLASQETQYF
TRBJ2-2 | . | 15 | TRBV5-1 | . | TGTGCCAGCAGCTTAAAGAGGGTCGGAACCGGGGAGCTGTTTTTT | CASSLKRVGTGELFF
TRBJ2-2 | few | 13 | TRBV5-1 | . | TGCGCCAGCAGCTCGACAGGCCCCGGGGAGCTGTTTTTT | CASSSTGPGELFF
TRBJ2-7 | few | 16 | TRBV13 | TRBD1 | TGTGCCAGCAGCGCCATGGGACAGGGCCCATCCTACGAGCAGTACTTC | CASSAMGQGPSYEQYF
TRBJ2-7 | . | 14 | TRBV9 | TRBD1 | TGTGCCAGCAGCCCAGGCAGGGGGCTGTACGAGCAGTACTTC | CASSPGRGLYEQYF
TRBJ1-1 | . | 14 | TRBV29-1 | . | TGCAGCGTTGTCTCAGGGAAGATGAACACTGAAGCTTTCTTT | CSVVSGKMNTEAFF
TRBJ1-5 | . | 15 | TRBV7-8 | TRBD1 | TGTGCCAGCAGCTCCGGGACAGGTCGGGATTCGCCCCAGCATTTT | CASSSGTGRDSPQHF
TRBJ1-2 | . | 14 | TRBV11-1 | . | TGTGCCAGCAGCTTCCCAGGGGCATGTTGGGGCTACACCTTC | CASSFPGACWGYTF
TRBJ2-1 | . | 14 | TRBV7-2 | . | TGTGCCAGCAGCCGCAATCAGGGGTTGAATGAGCAGTTCTTC | CASSRNQGLNEQFF
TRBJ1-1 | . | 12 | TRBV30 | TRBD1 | TGTGCCTGGGTGGTGGGGACAGGCAGAGCTTTCTTT | CAWVVGTGRAFF
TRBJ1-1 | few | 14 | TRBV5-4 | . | TGTGCCAGCACGGCCGAGGGTATGAACACTGAAGCTTTCTTT | CASTAEGMNTEAFF
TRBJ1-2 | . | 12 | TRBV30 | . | TGTGCCTGGAGTGTAGTAGGGGTAGGCTACACCTTC | CAWSVVGVGYTF
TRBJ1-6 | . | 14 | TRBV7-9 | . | TGTGCCAGCAGCTTAGAAAGCAATAATTCACCCCTCCACTTT | CASSLESNNSPLHF
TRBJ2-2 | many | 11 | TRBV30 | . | TGTGCCTGGAGTAGCCCCGGGGAGCTGTTTTTT | CAWSSPGELFF
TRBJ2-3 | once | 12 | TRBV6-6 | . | TGTGCCAGCAGTGCAGGGTTAGGTACGCAGTATTTT | CASSAGLGTQYF
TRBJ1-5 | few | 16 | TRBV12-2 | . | TGTGCAAGTCGCTCGGCGGGCCGGGACAGAAATCAGCCCCAGCATTTT | CASRSAGRDRNQPQHF
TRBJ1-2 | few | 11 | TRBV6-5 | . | TGTGCCAGCAGGGTCAGGGATGGCTACACCTTC | CASRVRDGYTF
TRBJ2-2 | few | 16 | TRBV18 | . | TGTGCCAGCTCATCCACTAGTGACTCCTTGACCGGGGAGCTGTTTTTT | CASSSTSDSLTGELFF
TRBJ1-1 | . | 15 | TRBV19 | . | TGTGCCAGTAGTATAGGCCAACTTTACAACACTGAAGCTTTCTTT | CASSIGQLYNTEAFF
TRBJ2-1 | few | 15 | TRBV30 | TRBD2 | TGTGCCTGGAGTGATGGGACTAGCTCCTACAATGAGCAGTTCTTC | CAWSDGTSSYNEQFF
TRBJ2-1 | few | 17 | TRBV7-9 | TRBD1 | TGTGCCAGCAGCTTAGCTGCCGGGACAGGGCGTGACGATGAGCAGTTCTTC | CASSLAAGTGRDDEQFF
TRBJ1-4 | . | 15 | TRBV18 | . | TGTGCCAGCTCACCAAGTTCGCCGGGGGGTGAAAAACTGTTTTTT | CASSPSSPGGEKLFF
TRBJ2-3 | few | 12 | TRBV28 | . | TGTGCCAGCAGTTTGCTAGCCTCTTCGCAGTATTTT | CASSLLASSQYF
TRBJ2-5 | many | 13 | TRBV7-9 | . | TGTGCCAGCAGCCCACTAACCCGGGAGACCCAGTACTTC | CASSPLTRETQYF
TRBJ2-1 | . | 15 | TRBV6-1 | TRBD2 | TGTGCCAGCAGTGGGCTAGCGGGAGTGGGGAATGAGCAGTTCTTC | CASSGLAGVGNEQFF
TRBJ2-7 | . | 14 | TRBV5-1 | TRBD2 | TGCGCCAGCAGCCGGGGGGAACAGGTCGACGAGCAGTACTTC | CASSRGEQVDEQYF
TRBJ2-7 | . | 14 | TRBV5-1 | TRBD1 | TGCGCCAGCAGCCCCGGGACAGGGTGGGACGAGCAGTACTTC | CASSPGTGWDEQYF
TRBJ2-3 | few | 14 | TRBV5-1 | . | TGCGCCAGCAGCTTACCGGAGAGCACAGATACGCAGTATTTT | CASSLPESTDTQYF
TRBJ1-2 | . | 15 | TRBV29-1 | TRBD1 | TGCAGCGCGAGGACAGGGGAGATCAGGAAGGATGGCTACACCTTC | CSARTGEIRKDGYTF
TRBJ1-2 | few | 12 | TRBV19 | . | TGTGCCAGTAGTACCAACAGCTATGGCTACACCTTC | CASSTNSYGYTF
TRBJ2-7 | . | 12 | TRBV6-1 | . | TGTGCCAGCATACACCCCACCGGGGTCGTGTACTTC | CASIHPTGVVYF
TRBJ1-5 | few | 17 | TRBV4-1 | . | TGCGCCAGCAGCCAAGGGGGGCAGGGGCCGCATCATCAGCCCCAGCATTTT | CASSQGGQGPHHQPQHF
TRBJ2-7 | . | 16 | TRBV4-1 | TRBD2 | TGCGCCAGCTCCACCGGGGGGGGTTCTGGGTCCTACGAGCAGTACTTC | CASSTGGGSGSYEQYF
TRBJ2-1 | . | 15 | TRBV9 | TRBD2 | TGTGCCAGCAGCGTAGGTAGCGGGTCCTACAATGAGCAGTTCTTC | CASSVGSGSYNEQFF
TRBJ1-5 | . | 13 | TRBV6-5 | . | TGTGCCAGCCGGGGGGACTTGGGTCAGCCCCAGCATTTT | CASRGDLGQPQHF
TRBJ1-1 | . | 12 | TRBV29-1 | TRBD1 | TGCAGCACCCAGGGGGGACTGGGTGAAGCTTTCTTT | CSTQGGLGEAFF
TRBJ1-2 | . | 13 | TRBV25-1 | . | TGTGCCAGCAGTGAGGTAGAACAGGGAGGCTACACCTTC | CASSEVEQGGYTF
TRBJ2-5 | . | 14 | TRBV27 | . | TGTGCCAGCAGTTTATCGGCAGGACAAGAGACCCAGTACTTC | CASSLSAGQETQYF
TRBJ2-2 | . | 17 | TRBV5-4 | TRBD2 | TGTGCCAGCAGCTCGCTAGCGGGAGGGGGAAACACCGGGGAGCTGTTTTTT | CASSSLAGGGNTGELFF
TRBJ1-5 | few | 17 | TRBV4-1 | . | TGCGCCAGCAGCCAAGGGGGAATGGGTGAGCGGTGGCAGCCCCAGCATTTT | CASSQGGMGERWQPQHF
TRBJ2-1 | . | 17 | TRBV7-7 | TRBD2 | TGTGCCAGCAGCTTGGCTCTAGCGGGAGGGCCTCTCAATGAGCAGTTCTTC | CASSLALAGGPLNEQFF
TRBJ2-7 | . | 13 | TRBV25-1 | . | TGTGCCAGCAGTGACGTTGGGGGGTTAGCGCAGTACTTC | CASSDVGGLAQYF
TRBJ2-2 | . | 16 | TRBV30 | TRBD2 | TGTGCCTGGAAGGTTGCTAGCGGGAAGTTCTCCGGGGAGCTGTTTTTT | CAWKVASGKFSGELFF